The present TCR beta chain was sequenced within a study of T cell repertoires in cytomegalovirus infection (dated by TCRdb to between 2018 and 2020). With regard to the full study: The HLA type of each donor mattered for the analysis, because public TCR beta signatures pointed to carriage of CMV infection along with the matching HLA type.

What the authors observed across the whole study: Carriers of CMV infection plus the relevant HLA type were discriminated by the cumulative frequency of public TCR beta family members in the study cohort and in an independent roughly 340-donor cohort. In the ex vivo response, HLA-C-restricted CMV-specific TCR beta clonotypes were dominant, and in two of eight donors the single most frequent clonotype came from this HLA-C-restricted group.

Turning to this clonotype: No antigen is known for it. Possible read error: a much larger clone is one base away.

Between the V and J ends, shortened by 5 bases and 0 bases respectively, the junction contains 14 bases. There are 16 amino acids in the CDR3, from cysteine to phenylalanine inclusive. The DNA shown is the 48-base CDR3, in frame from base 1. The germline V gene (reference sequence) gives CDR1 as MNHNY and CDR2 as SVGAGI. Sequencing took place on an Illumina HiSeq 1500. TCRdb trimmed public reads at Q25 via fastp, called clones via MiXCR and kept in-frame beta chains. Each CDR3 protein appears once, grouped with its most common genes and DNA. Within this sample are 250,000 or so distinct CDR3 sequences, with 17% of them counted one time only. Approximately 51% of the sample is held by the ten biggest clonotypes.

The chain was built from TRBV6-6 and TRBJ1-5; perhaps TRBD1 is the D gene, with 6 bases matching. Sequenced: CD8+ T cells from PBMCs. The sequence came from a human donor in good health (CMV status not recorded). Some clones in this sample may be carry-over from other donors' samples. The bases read TGTGCCAGCAGTGGTTGGACAGTGTATAGCAATCAGCCCCAGCATTTT. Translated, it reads CASSGWTVYSNQPQHF.